A selection of T cell receptor beta chains follows, all from one sample in a study of PD-L1 blockade in urothelial cancer. The assay was immunoSEQ multiplex PCR, and TCRdb's table has in-frame clones only and misses some. This repertoire shows approximately 52,000 clones, 75% found once; its top ten account for roughly 4%. Sequences were derived from PBMCs, sampled around atezolizumab (anti-PD-L1) treatment. These receptors were taken from a man in his sixties or seventies with urothelial cancer. The CDR3 runs from the conserved cysteine through the conserved F or W. The order of the fields is V gene, clone size, J gene, D gene, CDR3 DNA, CDR3 protein. A D gene is named only where the DNA matches it firmly. Clone size is not always given. Where it is, it says once, few, many or a class for expanded clones.

v_call: TRBV7-2; clone_size: few; j_call: TRBJ2-3; d_call: .; cdr3_nt: TGTGCCAGCAGCTTATACGGTGAAGGGGCAGATACGCAGTATTTT; cdr3_aa: CASSLYGEGADTQYF
v_call: TRBV6-1; clone_size: once; j_call: TRBJ1-3; d_call: .; cdr3_nt: TGTGCCAGCAGTGAAGGTGGGCTTGGAGGAAACACCATATATTTT; cdr3_aa: CASSEGGLGGNTIYF
v_call: TRBV5-5; clone_size: .; j_call: TRBJ1-1; d_call: .; cdr3_nt: TGTGCCAGCAGTCCCGGACAGCTGTCCGGGGCTTTCTTT; cdr3_aa: CASSPGQLSGAFF
v_call: TRBV5-1; clone_size: .; j_call: TRBJ2-7; d_call: .; cdr3_nt: TGCGCCAGCAGCTTGGGGGGCGGAAGCTCCTACGAGCAGTACTTC; cdr3_aa: CASSLGGGSSYEQYF
v_call: TRBV18; clone_size: .; j_call: TRBJ1-2; d_call: .; cdr3_nt: TGTGCCAGCTCACCCCCGGTGCAGGGCTACGGCTACACCTTC; cdr3_aa: CASSPPVQGYGYTF
v_call: TRBV14; clone_size: once; j_call: TRBJ1-2; d_call: TRBD1; cdr3_nt: TGTGCCAGCAGCCGACTGCCGGGGACAGCCTCGAACTATGGCTACACCTTC; cdr3_aa: CASSRLPGTASNYGYTF
v_call: TRBV6-4; clone_size: .; j_call: TRBJ1-5; d_call: .; cdr3_nt: TGTGCCAGCAGTGACTCGGGGCAGGTAGGCAATAGCAATCAGCCCCAGCATTTT; cdr3_aa: CASSDSGQVGNSNQPQHF
v_call: TRBV28; clone_size: .; j_call: TRBJ2-7; d_call: TRBD2; cdr3_nt: TGTGCCAGCAACGGCGGGAGGCGGGAGCAGTACTTC; cdr3_aa: CASNGGRREQYF
v_call: TRBV9; clone_size: .; j_call: TRBJ1-2; d_call: .; cdr3_nt: TGTGCCAGCAAACCAGGTTTAACTAACTATGGCTACACCTTC; cdr3_aa: CASKPGLTNYGYTF
v_call: TRBV2; clone_size: .; j_call: TRBJ1-1; d_call: TRBD1; cdr3_nt: TGTGCCAGCAGCCAAACTGGGACAGGGGGAGGTTCTACTGAAGCTTTCTTT; cdr3_aa: CASSQTGTGGGSTEAFF
v_call: TRBV10-3; clone_size: .; j_call: TRBJ1-2; d_call: TRBD1; cdr3_nt: TGTGCCATCAAAGAGGCAGGGGGCAGTAACTATGGCTACACCTTC; cdr3_aa: CAIKEAGGSNYGYTF
v_call: TRBV5-1; clone_size: .; j_call: TRBJ2-4; d_call: TRBD1; cdr3_nt: TGCGCCAGCAGCCAAGGGACAGACGGAAACATTCAGTACTTC; cdr3_aa: CASSQGTDGNIQYF
v_call: TRBV9; clone_size: .; j_call: TRBJ2-5; d_call: TRBD1; cdr3_nt: TGTGCCAGCAGCGATCAGACCACAGGGGACCAAGAGACCCAGTACTTC; cdr3_aa: CASSDQTTGDQETQYF
v_call: TRBV4-1; clone_size: .; j_call: TRBJ1-5; d_call: TRBD1; cdr3_nt: TGCGCCAGCAGCCCACAATATGACAGGGGACCGAATCAGCCCCAGCATTTT; cdr3_aa: CASSPQYDRGPNQPQHF
v_call: TRBV7-2; clone_size: once; j_call: TRBJ2-3; d_call: .; cdr3_nt: TGTGCCAGCAGCTTAATTGAGTTACCCACAGATACGCAGTATTTT; cdr3_aa: CASSLIELPTDTQYF
v_call: TRBV14; clone_size: .; j_call: TRBJ2-1; d_call: TRBD2; cdr3_nt: TGTGCCAGCAGCCAAGCCTTAAAGGCTAGCGGCAGAAGCTCCTACAATGAGCAGTTCTTC; cdr3_aa: CASSQALKASGRSSYNEQFF
v_call: TRBV5-4; clone_size: .; j_call: TRBJ2-7; d_call: .; cdr3_nt: TGTGCCAGCAGCTTGGACAGTACCTACGAGCAGTACTTC; cdr3_aa: CASSLDSTYEQYF
v_call: TRBV29-1; clone_size: .; j_call: TRBJ2-1; d_call: TRBD1; cdr3_nt: TGCAGCGTTGAAAGGGGAGGGACAGGGAACTACAATGAGCAGTTCTTC; cdr3_aa: CSVERGGTGNYNEQFF
v_call: TRBV5-6; clone_size: .; j_call: TRBJ2-5; d_call: TRBD2; cdr3_nt: TGTGCCAGCAGCTTGGTCCTAGCGGGACTGGAGACCCAGTACTTC; cdr3_aa: CASSLVLAGLETQYF
v_call: TRBV28; clone_size: few; j_call: TRBJ2-1; d_call: TRBD2; cdr3_nt: TGTGCCAGCAGTCTTGTTCCAGCGGGGCCCAATGAGCAGTTCTTC; cdr3_aa: CASSLVPAGPNEQFF
v_call: TRBV2; clone_size: .; j_call: TRBJ2-7; d_call: .; cdr3_nt: TGTGCCAGCGCAGGGCCAACCTACGAGCAGTACTTC; cdr3_aa: CASAGPTYEQYF
v_call: TRBV18; clone_size: .; j_call: TRBJ1-5; d_call: .; cdr3_nt: TGTGCCAGCTCACCACGGCAGGGCAATCAGCCCCAGCATTTT; cdr3_aa: CASSPRQGNQPQHF
v_call: TRBV6-6; clone_size: .; j_call: TRBJ2-7; d_call: TRBD1; cdr3_nt: TGTGCCAGCAGTTACCACCAGACAGGGACGAACGAGCAGTACTTC; cdr3_aa: CASSYHQTGTNEQYF
v_call: TRBV9; clone_size: .; j_call: TRBJ1-6; d_call: .; cdr3_nt: TGTGCCAGCAGCGTAGGCGGCAATTCACCCCTCCACTTT; cdr3_aa: CASSVGGNSPLHF
v_call: TRBV6-1; clone_size: few; j_call: TRBJ1-6; d_call: .; cdr3_nt: TGTGCCAGCAGTAGTCTGGGAGGAGGATCACCCCTCCACTTT; cdr3_aa: CASSSLGGGSPLHF
v_call: TRBV5-1; clone_size: .; j_call: TRBJ2-3; d_call: TRBD2; cdr3_nt: TGCGCCAGCAGCTGGGGACTAGCGGGAGACACAGATACGCAGTATTTT; cdr3_aa: CASSWGLAGDTDTQYF
v_call: TRBV4-2; clone_size: .; j_call: TRBJ2-1; d_call: TRBD2; cdr3_nt: TGTGCCAGCAGCCAAGAGCCAGGAGGACTAGCGGGAGTAGATGAGCAGTTCTTC; cdr3_aa: CASSQEPGGLAGVDEQFF
v_call: TRBV7-8; clone_size: .; j_call: TRBJ1-3; d_call: .; cdr3_nt: TGTGCCAGCAGCCGACTCTCTGGAAACACCATATATTTT; cdr3_aa: CASSRLSGNTIYF
v_call: TRBV27; clone_size: .; j_call: TRBJ2-1; d_call: .; cdr3_nt: TGTGCCAGCAGTTTATCGAGTTTACTACCCGGACAGGGAGGGACGGGGATCTTC; cdr3_aa: CASSLSSLLPGQGGTGIF
v_call: TRBV4-3; clone_size: .; j_call: TRBJ2-2; d_call: .; cdr3_nt: TGCGCCAGCAGCCAACTAGGTACCGGGGAGCTGTTTTTT; cdr3_aa: CASSQLGTGELFF
v_call: TRBV27; clone_size: .; j_call: TRBJ1-2; d_call: .; cdr3_nt: TGTGCCAGCAGCTTAGACAGGTTTGGCTATGGCTACACCTTC; cdr3_aa: CASSLDRFGYGYTF
v_call: TRBV28; clone_size: .; j_call: TRBJ1-5; d_call: .; cdr3_nt: TGTGCCAGTACTAGACTGGGCCAATATCAGCCCCAGCATTTT; cdr3_aa: CASTRLGQYQPQHF
v_call: TRBV6-5; clone_size: .; j_call: TRBJ2-3; d_call: TRBD1; cdr3_nt: TGTGCCAGCAGGGATGGACAGGGAACAGATACGCAGTATTTT; cdr3_aa: CASRDGQGTDTQYF
v_call: TRBV18; clone_size: .; j_call: TRBJ2-5; d_call: TRBD1; cdr3_nt: TGTGCCAGCTCCAGACAGGGGGGGCCAGAGACCCAGTACTTC; cdr3_aa: CASSRQGGPETQYF
v_call: TRBV6-5; clone_size: .; j_call: TRBJ2-3; d_call: TRBD2; cdr3_nt: TGTGCCAGCAGGGATTCTGCTAGCGGGACAGATACGCAGTATTTT; cdr3_aa: CASRDSASGTDTQYF
v_call: TRBV5-1; clone_size: .; j_call: TRBJ2-2; d_call: TRBD1; cdr3_nt: TGCGCCAGCAGCTTGGCCGTGACAGGGGGCACCGGGGAGCTGTTTTTT; cdr3_aa: CASSLAVTGGTGELFF
v_call: TRBV28; clone_size: .; j_call: TRBJ1-1; d_call: .; cdr3_nt: TGTGCCAGCAGTTTACGTGGGGCGAACACTGAAGCTTTCTTT; cdr3_aa: CASSLRGANTEAFF
v_call: TRBV18; clone_size: few; j_call: TRBJ1-2; d_call: .; cdr3_nt: TGTGCCAGCTCACCATCAGACAGCACTAACTATGGCTACACCTTC; cdr3_aa: CASSPSDSTNYGYTF
v_call: TRBV30; clone_size: .; j_call: TRBJ1-2; d_call: .; cdr3_nt: TGTGCCTGGAGAGACCTTGACAGAAGCTACACCTTC; cdr3_aa: CAWRDLDRSYTF
v_call: TRBV18; clone_size: .; j_call: TRBJ2-5; d_call: TRBD1; cdr3_nt: TGTGCCAGCTCACCCCGGGACAGGGCACAAGAGACCCAGTACTTC; cdr3_aa: CASSPRDRAQETQYF
v_call: TRBV4-3; clone_size: .; j_call: TRBJ2-1; d_call: .; cdr3_nt: TGCGCCAGCAGCCGGTTAGTGGGAGGTAATGAGCAGTTCTTC; cdr3_aa: CASSRLVGGNEQFF